These 15 T cell receptor beta chains came from one sample sequenced in a study of CD8+CD57+ T cells in acquired aplastic anemia. Sequencing was done on patients that had shown CD8+CD57+ cell expansion by flow cytometry. Genomic DNA was employed as the template in profiling TCR beta VDJ and CDR3. TCRdb reanalysed the reads using MiXCR and keeps one entry per CDR3 protein. The data hold around 250,000 distinct CDR3 sequences, with roughly 82% observed a single time. Source material: sorted CD4+, CD8+, or CD8+CD57+ T cells (not recorded which) from PBMCs. All receptors come from a human donor with aplastic anemia.

Concerning this clonotype: The CDR3 end shows no conserved phenylalanine or tryptophan, and so a read error is likely. The chain has TRBV19 and TRBJ2-1; TRBD1 matches 8 bases. This CDR3 is 13 amino acids long. Germline assignment: CDR1 LNHDA and CDR2 SQIVND (reference sequence). V dropped 5 bases and J dropped 8; count of bases not matched to a gene: 5. The CDR3 nucleotides read TGTGCCAGTAGTTTGGCAGGGGGCGATGAGCAGTTCTAC. Residues: CASSLAGGDEQFY.

The rearrangement uses TRBV5-6 and TRBJ2-7, with D perhaps TRBD1 (5 bases). Germline loops: CDR1 SGHDT, CDR2 YYEEEE. With 4 bases removed from V and 7 bases from J, the gap between germline ends came to 24 bases. CDR3 length equals 16 residues. The CDR3 DNA sequence: TGTGCCAGCAGCGTGGAGAATGTTGGGGCGATTGATGAGCAGTACGTC. Translated, it gives CASSVENVGAIDEQYV.

The chain employs TRBV19 and TRBJ1-5; weak D call: TRBD1 (6 bases). Trimming took 1 base from V and 0 from J, leaving 13 bases between them. Germline V lookup: CDR1 LNHDA, CDR2 SQIVND (reference sequence). The CDR3 is 17 amino acids. For the CDR3, the DNA is TGTGCCAGTAGTATAGCGGGGGCCCTCTATAGCAATCAGCCCCAGCATTTT. Translation: CASSIAGALYSNQPQHF.

This clonotype was observed a few times. An end of the junction differs from the germline gene, which may be a read error. V usage is TRBV7-2 and J usage is TRBJ1-2, with 10 bases fitting TRBD1. The CDR3 has 17 amino acids. The germline V gene encodes CDR1 SGHTA and CDR2 FQGNSA. As DNA, the CDR3 is TGTGCCAGCAGCTTAGGGGGGGACAGGGGCTTGGACTATGGTTACACCTTC. Amino acid sequence: CASSLGGDRGLDYGYTF.

As to this clonotype: Without the conserved terminal phenylalanine or tryptophan, this CDR3 likely stems from a read error. The DNA is left out, because the CDR3 cannot be placed on it with certainty; the CDR3 is given as TCRdb lists it. The CDR3: CASSLVGGADYC. The chain combines TRBV7-2 with TRBJ2-2; TRBD1, as called in the table, went unchecked against the DNA. CDR1 is SGHTA and CDR2 is FQGNSA in the germline V gene. The CDR3 has 12 amino acids, counting both end residues.

At least ten counts were recorded for this clonotype. CDR3 residues: CASSPRLAGGEQYF. As DNA, the CDR3 is TGTGCCAGTAGCCCCCGCCTCGCAGGGGGCGAGCAGTACTTC. The rearrangement joins TRBV19 to TRBJ2-7; TRBD1 aligns across 7 bases. V lost 6 bases, J lost 6 bases, and 11 bases stayed unmatched. This CDR3 is built from 14 residues. The germline V gene has CDR1 LNHDA and CDR2 SQIVND (reference sequence).

As concerns this clonotype: It is likely a read error, because the conserved phenylalanine at the end of the CDR3 is missing. Because the CDR3's place on the DNA is in doubt, the DNA is left out and the CDR3 is given as listed by TCRdb. The chain has TRBV7-6 and TRBJ1-1; the table's D gene call, TRBD1, was not cross checked with the DNA. In germline, CDR1 is SGHVS, CDR2 FNYEAQ. Inclusive of both ends, the CDR3 amounts to 13 amino acids. The CDR3 region is CASTPGRVPAGAI.

In the case of this clonotype: The junction and the germline gene differ at one end; a read error may be behind it. The chain combines TRBV7-9 with TRBJ2-5, with TRBD2 matching 7 bases. CDR3 length: 14 amino acids. Germline CDR1 reads SEHNR; CDR2 reads FQNEAQ (reference sequence). The CDR3 DNA reads as TGTGCCACCAGCCGAGGCCGCGGGGGACCGACCCAGTACTTC. Its protein product is CATSRGRGGPTQYF. The complete variable domain, with remaining parts taken from reference TRBV7-9 and TRBJ2-5, reads DTGVSQNPRHKITKRGQNVTFRCDPISEHNRLYWYRQTLGQGPEFLTYFQNEAQLEKSRLLSDRFSAERPKGSFSTLEIQRTEQGDSAMYLCATSRGRGGPTQYFGPGTRLLVL.

The chain carries TRBV7-8 and TRBJ1-1; no definite D call. Trimming took 3 bases from V and 7 from J, leaving 12 bases between them. Germline V gene data show CDR1 as SGHVS and CDR2 as FQNEAQ. This CDR3 has 13 residues. DNA for the CDR3: TGTGCCAGCAGCTTCACGAGAGGGAGTGAAGCTTTCTTT. Translating gives CASSFTRGSEAFF. The complete variable domain, with remaining parts taken from reference TRBV7-8 and TRBJ1-1, reads GAGVSQSPRYKVAKRGQDVALRCDPISGHVSLFWYQQALGQGPEFLTYFQNEAQLDKSGLPSDRFFAERPEGSVSTLKIQRTQQEDSAVYLCASSFTRGSEAFFGQGTRLTVV.

In this sample, this clonotype turned up once. V gene TRBV6-1 combines with J gene TRBJ2-5; perhaps TRBD1 as D (5 bases). Germline CDR1 MNHNS, CDR2 SASEGT. This CDR3 comprises 12 residues. V was shortened by 7 bases and J by 9 bases, with 15 bases between the two germline ends. CDR3 nucleotides: TGTGCCAGCAAGAGGCTTGAAGGGGCCCAGTACTTC. Translation: CASKRLEGAQYF.

The chain carries TRBV2 and TRBJ2-2; perhaps D is TRBD1 or TRBD2 (5 bases each). V lost 8 bases to trimming and J lost 12 bases, with 22 bases between them. Germline CDR1 reads SNHLY; CDR2 reads FYNNEI. The CDR3 has 14 amino acids. The CDR3 spells CASGDDGTDTQLFF. CDR3 coding DNA: TGTGCCAGCGGGGACGATGGCACAGATACGCAGCTGTTTTTT.

Only one count was recorded for this clonotype. Since no conserved phenylalanine or tryptophan closes the CDR3, a read error is the likely cause. The limits of the CDR3 on the DNA are not certain, so only TCRdb's listed CDR3 is given. V is TRBV7-9 and J is TRBJ2-3; TRBD2 is the table's D call, not checked against the DNA. The CDR3 spans 13 amino acids, including both terminal residues. The V gene's germline CDR1 is SEHNR and CDR2 FQNEAQ (reference sequence). This CDR3 reads CASSLGTSGHSYN.

Comments on this clonotype: Here the CDR3 omits its conserved ending phenylalanine or tryptophan, so a read error is the likely source. The DNA is left out, because the CDR3 cannot be placed on it with certainty; the CDR3 is given as TCRdb lists it. The CDR3 is CAVSLGRKAENV. J is TRBJ2-5 and V is TRBV7-9; the table calls TRBD2, which could not be checked here. The CDR3 comprises 12 residues, both ends counted. The germline V gene has CDR1 SEHNR and CDR2 FQNEAQ (reference sequence).

This clonotype showed up just once. The chain couples TRBV14 to TRBJ1-1; D gene ambiguous. Deletions cut 4 bases from V and 2 bases from J, with 11 bases between. Germline-derived CDR1 and CDR2 are SGHDN and FVKESK. The CDR3 is 14 residues long. The CDR3 DNA sequence: TGTGCCAGCAGCCCGCTTTTGGTTAACACTGAAGCTTTCTTT. It translates to CASSPLLVNTEAFF. Complete variable domain (other parts from reference TRBV14 and TRBJ1-1): EAGVTQFPSHSVIEKGQTVTLRCDPISGHDNLYWYRRVMGKEIKFLLHFVKESKQDESGMPNNRFLAERTGGTYSTLKVQPAELEDSGVYFCASSPLLVNTEAFFGQGTRLTVV.

About this clonotype itself: One end of the junction is discordant with germline, which a read error may explain. The J gene is TRBJ1-1, the V gene TRBV9, with 7 nucleotides matching TRBD1. The CDR3 runs 15 residues. Germline lookup yields CDR1 SGDLS and CDR2 YYNGEE. CDR3 coding DNA: TGTGCCAGCAGCGTAGGTCTGACAGGGAACGATGAATCTTTCTTT. Amino acids: CASSVGLTGNDESFF. Based on the CDR3 plus reference TRBV9 and TRBJ1-1, the full variable domain is DSGVTQTPKHLITATGQRVTLRCSPRSGDLSVYWYQQSLDQGLQFLIQYYNGEERAKGNILERFSAQQFPDLHSELNLSSLELGDSALYFCASSVGLTGNDESFFGQGTRLTVV.